A selection of T cell receptor beta chains follows, all from one sample in a study of blood T cells in healthy people across ages. One entry per CDR3 protein results from TCRdb running MiXCR on the 5' RACE reads. The data hold around 1,600,000 distinct CDR3 sequences, with approximately 42% observed a single time. Input material: blood. The receptors were sampled from a young woman in good health. The CDR3 runs from the conserved cysteine through the conserved F or W. A D gene is named only where the DNA matches it firmly. The size field is filled for only some rows; it gives once, few, many or a size class.

V: TRBV7-3; size: -; J: TRBJ2-1; D: -; DNA: TGTGCCAGCAGCGCCCCGGACCAAAATGAGGATGAGCAGTTCTTC; CDR3: CASSAPDQNEDEQFF
V: TRBV20-1; size: -; J: TRBJ2-7; D: TRBD1; DNA: TGCAGTGCTAGATGGGACAGAGGCTACGAGCAGTACTTC; CDR3: CSARWDRGYEQYF
V: TRBV5-1; size: -; J: TRBJ1-2; D: TRBD1; DNA: TGCGCCAGCAGCCTTGGGTTCGGACAGGGAGGCCATGGCTACACCTTC; CDR3: CASSLGFGQGGHGYTF
V: TRBV7-2; size: -; J: TRBJ2-1; D: -; DNA: TGTGCCAGCAGCTTAGCGCGTGAAGCGGTCGAGCAGTTCTTC; CDR3: CASSLAREAVEQFF
V: TRBV28; size: -; J: TRBJ1-2; D: TRBD1; DNA: TGTGCCAGCAGTTTCTCGGACAGGGAGGGCTATGGCTACACCTTC; CDR3: CASSFSDREGYGYTF
V: TRBV28; size: -; J: TRBJ2-2; D: TRBD2; DNA: TGTGCCAGCAGTTGGGGGGGTTACACCGGGGAGCTGTTTTTT; CDR3: CASSWGGYTGELFF
V: TRBV9; size: few; J: TRBJ2-3; D: TRBD1; DNA: TGTGCCAGCAGCACCCGACAGGGTGGTGATACGCAGTATTTT; CDR3: CASSTRQGGDTQYF
V: TRBV4-3; size: -; J: TRBJ1-2; D: TRBD1; DNA: TGCGCCAGCAGCCAGCTCGGGACAGGGGGCACTAACTATGGCTACACCTTC; CDR3: CASSQLGTGGTNYGYTF
V: TRBV29-1; size: few; J: TRBJ1-2; D: -; DNA: TGCAGCGCCCAGACAGTTAACTATGGCTACACCTTC; CDR3: CSAQTVNYGYTF
V: TRBV29-1; size: once; J: TRBJ2-7; D: -; DNA: TGCAGCGTTGAAGATCAGGTAGGGCCCTCCTACGAGCAGTACTTC; CDR3: CSVEDQVGPSYEQYF
V: TRBV20-1; size: -; J: TRBJ2-7; D: -; DNA: TGCAGTGCTTCGACCCAGTACGGTCCCTACGAGCAGTACTTC; CDR3: CSASTQYGPYEQYF
V: TRBV27; size: -; J: TRBJ2-7; D: TRBD1; DNA: TGTGCCAGCAGGCTTGCGGGGACAGGGGCCTACGAGCAGTACTTC; CDR3: CASRLAGTGAYEQYF
V: TRBV2; size: few; J: TRBJ2-1; D: TRBD1; DNA: TGTGCCAGTAACAGGGGGCCCTACAATGAGCAGTTCTTC; CDR3: CASNRGPYNEQFF
V: TRBV7-2; size: -; J: TRBJ2-1; D: -; DNA: TGTGCCAGCAGCCCGCCGGGTGTAGGGGCAGGATCAGACAATGAGCAGTTCTTC; CDR3: CASSPPGVGAGSDNEQFF
V: TRBV6-5; size: -; J: TRBJ2-3; D: -; DNA: TGTGCCAGCAGTTACTCGGCGGCGGGATTAACAGATACGCAGTATTTT; CDR3: CASSYSAAGLTDTQYF
V: TRBV20-1; size: -; J: TRBJ1-2; D: -; DNA: TGCAGTGGGGAAGGGGATAACAAGGATGGCTACACCTTC; CDR3: CSGEGDNKDGYTF
V: TRBV11-2; size: few; J: TRBJ1-4; D: TRBD1; DNA: TGTGCCAGCAGCTTAGGGGCACAGGGGGCGCGAGAAAAACTGTTTTTT; CDR3: CASSLGAQGAREKLFF
V: TRBV9; size: many; J: TRBJ2-1; D: TRBD2; DNA: TGTGCCAGCAGCGGGGGACTAGCCGGTGAGCAGTTCTTC; CDR3: CASSGGLAGEQFF
V: TRBV20-1; size: -; J: TRBJ1-5; D: -; DNA: TGCAGTGCTTCTCCAGACAGGAACAATCAGCCCCAGCATTTT; CDR3: CSASPDRNNQPQHF
V: TRBV7-7; size: -; J: TRBJ2-5; D: -; DNA: TGTGCTAGCAGCTTAACCACCTCGGGGGAGACCCAGTACTTC; CDR3: CASSLTTSGETQYF
V: TRBV7-9; size: -; J: TRBJ2-7; D: TRBD1; DNA: TGTGCCAGCAGGACAGGGGGTAGTTCCTACGAGCAGTACTTC; CDR3: CASRTGGSSYEQYF
V: TRBV12-3/TRBV12-4; size: -; J: TRBJ2-7; D: TRBD2; DNA: TGTGCCAGCAGTTTTGGCGGGAGCCCCCCTTACGAGCAGTACTTC; CDR3: CASSFGGSPPYEQYF